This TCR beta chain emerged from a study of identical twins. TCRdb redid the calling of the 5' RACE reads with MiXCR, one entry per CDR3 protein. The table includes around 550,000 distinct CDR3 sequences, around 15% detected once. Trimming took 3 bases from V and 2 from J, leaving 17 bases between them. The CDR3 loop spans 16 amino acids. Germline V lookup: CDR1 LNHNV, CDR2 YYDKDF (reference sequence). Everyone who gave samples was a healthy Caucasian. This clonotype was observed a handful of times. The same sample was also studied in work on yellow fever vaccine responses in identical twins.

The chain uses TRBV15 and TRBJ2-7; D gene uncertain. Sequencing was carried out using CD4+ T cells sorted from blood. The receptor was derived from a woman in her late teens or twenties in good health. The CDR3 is CATSRTPYGTTYEQYF. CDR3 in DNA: TGTGCCACCAGCAGGACTCCGTACGGAACAACCTACGAGCAGTACTTC.